This T cell receptor beta chain was recovered during a study of T-cell reconstitution after alpha-beta-depleted transplantation in children. Study-level findings and limits: Approximately two months post-transplant, alpha-beta T cells reportedly originated from several hundred expanded graft clones. Newly generated T cells supplied most T-cell counts and diversity one year post-transplant. Surviving thymic progenitors and recipient T cells were the source of high TCRbeta diversity at day 60 in some patients.

During its preparation, the TCRbeta library received unique molecular identifiers. MiXCR, run by TCRdb on the PCR reads, gives a single entry per CDR3 protein. The data contain tens of thousands of distinct CDR3 sequences, around 7% of them singletons. CDR3 length: 12 amino acids. Germline values: CDR1 SEHNR, CDR2 FQNEAQ (reference sequence). V lost 1 base, J lost 14 bases, and 13 bases lay in between. Judged by abundance, this clonotype is medium-sized. Its specificity is unknown. The input for sequencing was peripheral blood, taken 60 days after TCRalphabeta/CD19-depleted stem cell transplant. This chain connects TRBV7-9 to TRBJ2-3; D gene uncertain. This clonotype was obtained from a child younger than two who had a stem cell transplant for acute myeloid leukemia, so the T cells may come from the graft donor. The CDR3 nucleotides read TGTGCCAGCAGCTTAGTAATCGGGTATAGGTATTTT. Its protein product is CASSLVIGYRYF.